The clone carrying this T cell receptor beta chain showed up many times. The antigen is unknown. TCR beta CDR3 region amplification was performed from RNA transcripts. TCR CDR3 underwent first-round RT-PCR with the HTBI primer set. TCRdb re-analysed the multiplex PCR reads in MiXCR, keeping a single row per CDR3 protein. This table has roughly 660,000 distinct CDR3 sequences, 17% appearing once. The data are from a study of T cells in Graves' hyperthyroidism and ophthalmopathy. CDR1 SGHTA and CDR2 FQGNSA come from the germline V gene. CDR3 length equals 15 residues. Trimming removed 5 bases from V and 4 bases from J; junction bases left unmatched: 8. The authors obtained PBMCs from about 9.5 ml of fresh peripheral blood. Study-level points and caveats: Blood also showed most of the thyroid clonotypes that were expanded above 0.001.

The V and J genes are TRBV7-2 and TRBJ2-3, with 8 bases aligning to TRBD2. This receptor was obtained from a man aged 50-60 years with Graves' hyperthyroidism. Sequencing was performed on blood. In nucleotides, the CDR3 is TGTGCCAGCAGCATTAGCGGGACTCCGGCAGATACGCAGTATTTT. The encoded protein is CASSISGTPADTQYF.